This record looks at one T cell receptor (beta chain) sequence and its context. Its antigen is as yet unknown. This sample was taken from a study of T cell responses to AZD1222 COVID-19 vaccine. The CDR3 spans 16 residues. The junction had 10 bases not matched to a gene; V was cut back by 6 bases and J by 0 bases. Germline V CDR1 and CDR2: SQVTM, ANQGSEA. Libraries were prepared by immunoSEQ multiplex PCR; TCRdb keeps only in-frame clonotypes and omits some of them. The table lists roughly 100,000 clones, roughly nine tenths of them singletons, with 40% to 55% in the top ten. General observations from the study: Females outnumbered males among donors, who were mostly white British; clonal diversity was possibly underestimated.

This clonotype was obtained from an adult who received the AZD1222 COVID-19 vaccine. This specimen was peripheral blood, taken 28 days after the second AZD1222 dose. This rearrangement joins TRBV29-1 to TRBJ2-1; 8 nucleotides line up with TRBD2. The CDR3 nucleotides are TGCAGCGTGGGGGGGTCTAGCGGGTACTCCTACAATGAGCAGTTCTTC. This sequence encodes CSVGGSSGYSYNEQFF.